The clone carrying this TCR beta chain was found once. The V and J ends lost 3 bases and 1 base respectively, with 7 bases between them. This CDR3 region has 14 residues. Germline values: CDR1 LGHNT, CDR2 FRNRAP. This record comes from a study of blood T cell repertoires in COVID-19. Study background: Samples representing acute and convalescent COVID-19 were sourced from the United States, Italy and Spain.

Generated by immunoSEQ multiplex PCR, the TCRdb table keeps only in-frame clones and is missing some. The sample lists about 110,000 clones, roughly 85% seen once, with about 5% in the top ten. The V gene is TRBV12-5, the J gene TRBJ2-1, with D possibly TRBD2 on 5 matching bases. The clonotype originates from a human donor in a cohort sampled during active COVID-19. Source material: peripheral blood. CDR3 nucleotides: TGTGCTAGTGGTTTCTCGGGGTCCTACAATGAGCAGTTCTTC. Translated, it gives CASGFSGSYNEQFF. Full variable domain (missing parts from reference TRBV12-5 and TRBJ2-1): DARVTQTPRHKVTEMGQEVTMRCQPILGHNTVFWYRQTMMQGLELLAYFRNRAPLDDSGMPKDRFSAEMPDATLATLKIQPSEPRDSAVYFCASGFSGSYNEQFFGPGTRLTVL.